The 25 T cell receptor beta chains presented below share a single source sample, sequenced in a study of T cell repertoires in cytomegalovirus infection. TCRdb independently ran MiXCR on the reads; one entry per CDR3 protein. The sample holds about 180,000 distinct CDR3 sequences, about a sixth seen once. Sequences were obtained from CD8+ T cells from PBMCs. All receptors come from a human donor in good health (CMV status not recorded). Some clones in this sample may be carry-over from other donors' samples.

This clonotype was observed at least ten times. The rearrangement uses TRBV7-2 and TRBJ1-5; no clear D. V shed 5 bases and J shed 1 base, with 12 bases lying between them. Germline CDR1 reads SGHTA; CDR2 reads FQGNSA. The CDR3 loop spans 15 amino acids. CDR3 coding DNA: TGTGCCAGCAGCCCGACACGGTGGAGCAATCAGCCCCAGCATTTT. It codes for CASSPTRWSNQPQHF.

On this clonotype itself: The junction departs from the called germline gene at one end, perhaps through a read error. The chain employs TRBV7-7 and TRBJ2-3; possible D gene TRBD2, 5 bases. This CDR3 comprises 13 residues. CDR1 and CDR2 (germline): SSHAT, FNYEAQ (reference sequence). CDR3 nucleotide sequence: TGTGCTAGCAGCTCCATGGAGGTTGATACGCAGTATTTT. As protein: CASSSMEVDTQYF.

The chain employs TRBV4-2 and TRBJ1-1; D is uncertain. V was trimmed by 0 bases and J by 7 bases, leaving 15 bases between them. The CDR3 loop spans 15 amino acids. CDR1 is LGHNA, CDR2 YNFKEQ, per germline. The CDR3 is CASSQEVVRADEAFF. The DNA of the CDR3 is TGTGCCAGCAGCCAAGAAGTGGTCCGGGCGGATGAAGCTTTCTTT.

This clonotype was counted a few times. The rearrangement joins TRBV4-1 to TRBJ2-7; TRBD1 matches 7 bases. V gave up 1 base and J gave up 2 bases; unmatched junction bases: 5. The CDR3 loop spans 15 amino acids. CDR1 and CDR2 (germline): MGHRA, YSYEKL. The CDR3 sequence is CASSQADRPTYEQYF. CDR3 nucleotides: TGCGCCAGCAGCCAAGCGGACAGGCCTACCTACGAGCAGTACTTC.

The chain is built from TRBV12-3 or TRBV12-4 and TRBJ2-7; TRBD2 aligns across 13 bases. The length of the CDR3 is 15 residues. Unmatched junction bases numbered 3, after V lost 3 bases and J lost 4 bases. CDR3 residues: CASSLGTSGVYEQYF. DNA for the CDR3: TGTGCCAGCAGTTTGGGGACTAGCGGGGTTTACGAGCAGTACTTC.

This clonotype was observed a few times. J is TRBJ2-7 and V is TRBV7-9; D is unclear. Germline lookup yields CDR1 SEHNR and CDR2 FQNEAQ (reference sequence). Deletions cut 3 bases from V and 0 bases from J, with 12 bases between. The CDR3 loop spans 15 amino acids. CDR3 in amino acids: CASSFASEHSYEQYF. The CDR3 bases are TGTGCCAGCAGCTTCGCCAGTGAGCACTCCTACGAGCAGTACTTC.

The CDR3 spells CASSLREGGITYEQYF. The DNA for the CDR3 is TGTGCCAGCAGCTTAAGAGAGGGTGGTATTACCTACGAGCAGTACTTC. The chain employs TRBV7-6 and TRBJ2-7; D is perhaps TRBD2 (5 bases). Germline CDR1 SGHVS, CDR2 FNYEAQ. V was shortened by 2 bases and J by 2 bases, with 16 bases between the two germline ends. This CDR3 contains 16 residues. Using reference TRBV7-6 and TRBJ2-7 for the parts outside the CDR3, the full variable domain is GAGVSQSPRYKVTKRGQDVALRCDPISGHVSLYWYRQALGQGPEFLTYFNYEAQQDKSGLPNDRFSAERPEGSISTLTIQRTEQRDSAMYRCASSLREGGITYEQYFGPGTRLTVT.

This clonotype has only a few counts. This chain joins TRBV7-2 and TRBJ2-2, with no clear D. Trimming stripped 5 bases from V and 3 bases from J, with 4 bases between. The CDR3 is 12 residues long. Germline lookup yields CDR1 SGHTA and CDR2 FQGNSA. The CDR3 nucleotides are TGTGCCAGCAGCCAGTACACCGGGGAGCTGTTTTTT. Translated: CASSQYTGELFF.

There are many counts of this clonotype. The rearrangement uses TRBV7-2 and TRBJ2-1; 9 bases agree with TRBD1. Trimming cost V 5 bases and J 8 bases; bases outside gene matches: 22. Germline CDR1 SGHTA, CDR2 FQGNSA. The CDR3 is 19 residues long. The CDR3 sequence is CASSTYRYMNGTGFDEQFF. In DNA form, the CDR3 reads TGTGCCAGCAGCACCTACAGATATATGAACGGGACAGGGTTCGATGAGCAGTTCTTC.

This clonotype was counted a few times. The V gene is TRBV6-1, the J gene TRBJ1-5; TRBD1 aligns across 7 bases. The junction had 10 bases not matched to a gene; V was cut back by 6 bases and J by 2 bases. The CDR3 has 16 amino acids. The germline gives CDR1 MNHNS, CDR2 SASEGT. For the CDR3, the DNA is TGTGCCAGCAGCTTATGGCGACAGGGTGGCAATCAGCCCCAGCATTTT. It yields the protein CASSLWRQGGNQPQHF.

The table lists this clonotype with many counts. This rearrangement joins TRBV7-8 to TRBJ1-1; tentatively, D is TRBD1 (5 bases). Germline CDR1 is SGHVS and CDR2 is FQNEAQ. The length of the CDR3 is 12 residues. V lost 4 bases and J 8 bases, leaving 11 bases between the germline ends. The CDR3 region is CASSSRQYEAFF. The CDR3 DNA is TGTGCCAGCAGCTCCCGACAGTACGAAGCTTTCTTT.

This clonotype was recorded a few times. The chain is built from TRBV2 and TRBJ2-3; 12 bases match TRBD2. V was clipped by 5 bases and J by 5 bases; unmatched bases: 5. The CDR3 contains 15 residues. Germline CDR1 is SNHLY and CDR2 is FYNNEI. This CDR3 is CASSPTSGGLDTQYF. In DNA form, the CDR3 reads TGTGCCAGCAGTCCGACTAGCGGGGGATTAGATACGCAGTATTTT.

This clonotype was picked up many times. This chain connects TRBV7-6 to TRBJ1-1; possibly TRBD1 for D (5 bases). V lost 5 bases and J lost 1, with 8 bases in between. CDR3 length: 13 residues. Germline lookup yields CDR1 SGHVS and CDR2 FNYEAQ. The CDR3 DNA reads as TGTGCCAGCAGCCCAGGACAGAACACTGAAGCTTTCTTT. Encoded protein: CASSPGQNTEAFF.

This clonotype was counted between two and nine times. CDR3 region: CASSLAGLSYNEQFF. The CDR3 DNA sequence: TGCGCCAGCAGCCTAGCGGGACTCAGCTACAATGAGCAGTTCTTC. The chain is built from TRBV5-1 and TRBJ2-1; TRBD2 matches 9 bases. V shed 4 bases, J shed 3 bases, and the junction held 5 bases outside the gene matches. Per the germline V gene, CDR1 is SGHRS and CDR2 is YFSETQ. The CDR3 length is 15 residues.

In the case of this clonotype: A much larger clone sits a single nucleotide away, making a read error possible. The DNA of the CDR3 is TGTGCCAGCAGTGACTCAGACTCAGGGGGCCGTGAAGCTTTCTTT. Amino acid sequence: CASSDSDSGGREAFF. The chain links TRBV6-4 to TRBJ1-1; 8 bases map to TRBD1. CDR1 and CDR2 (germline): MRHNA, SNTAGT. The trim removed 0 bases at V and 7 bases at J, leaving 7 bases unmatched. The CDR3 has 15 residues.

The CDR3: CASSRGALSGANVLTF. In DNA, the CDR3 is TGCGCCAGCAGCCGGGGCGCGCTCTCTGGGGCCAACGTCCTGACTTTC. The genes are TRBV4-3 and TRBJ2-6, with D maybe TRBD1 (5 bases). CDR1 and CDR2 from the germline V gene are LGHNA and YSLEER. Trimming took off 4 bases at V and 0 bases at J, with 10 bases between the two ends. The CDR3 spans 16 residues.

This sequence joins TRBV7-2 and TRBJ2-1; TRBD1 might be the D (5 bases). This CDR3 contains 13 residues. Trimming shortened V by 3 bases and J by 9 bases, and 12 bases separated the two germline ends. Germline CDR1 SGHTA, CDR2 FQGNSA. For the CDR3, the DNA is TGTGCCAGCAGCTTTGCACAGGTGATTGAGCAGTTCTTC. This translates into CASSFAQVIEQFF.

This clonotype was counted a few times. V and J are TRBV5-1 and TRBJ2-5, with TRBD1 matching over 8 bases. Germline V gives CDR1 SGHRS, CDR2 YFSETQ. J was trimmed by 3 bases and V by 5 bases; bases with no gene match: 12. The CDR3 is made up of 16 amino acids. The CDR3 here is CASRGSDRGGEETQYF. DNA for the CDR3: TGCGCCAGCAGAGGGTCCGACAGGGGTGGAGAAGAGACCCAGTACTTC.

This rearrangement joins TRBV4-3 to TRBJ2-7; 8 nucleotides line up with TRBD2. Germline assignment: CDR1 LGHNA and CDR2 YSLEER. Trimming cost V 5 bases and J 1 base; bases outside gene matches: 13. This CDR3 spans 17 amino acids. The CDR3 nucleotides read TGCGCCAGCAGCAAAGGGAAGCTAGCGGGTTCTTCCTACGAGCAGTACTTC. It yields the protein CASSKGKLAGSSYEQYF.

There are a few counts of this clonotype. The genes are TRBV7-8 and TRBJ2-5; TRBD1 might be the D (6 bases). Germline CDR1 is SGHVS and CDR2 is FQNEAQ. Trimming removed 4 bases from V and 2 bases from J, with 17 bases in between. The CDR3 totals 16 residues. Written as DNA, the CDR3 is TGTGCCAGCAGCTGGCCCCCGACAGGTGGGCAAGAGACCCAGTACTTC. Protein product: CASSWPPTGGQETQYF.

The CDR3 sequence is CASRRRGSYNEQFF. The CDR3 DNA sequence: TGTGCCAGCAGAAGGAGGGGCTCCTACAATGAGCAGTTCTTC. The chain has TRBV12-3 or TRBV12-4 and TRBJ2-1; D possibly corresponds to TRBD2 (6 bases). CDR3 size: 14 residues. The V end was cut by 6 bases, the J end by 0 bases, with 9 bases between.

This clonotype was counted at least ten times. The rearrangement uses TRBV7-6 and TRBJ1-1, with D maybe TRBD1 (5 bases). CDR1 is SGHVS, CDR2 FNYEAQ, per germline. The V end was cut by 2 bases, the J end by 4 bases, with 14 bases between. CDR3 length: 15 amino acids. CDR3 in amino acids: CASSLNQGRVTEAFF. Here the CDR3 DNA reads TGTGCCAGCAGCTTAAATCAGGGACGGGTCACTGAAGCTTTCTTT.

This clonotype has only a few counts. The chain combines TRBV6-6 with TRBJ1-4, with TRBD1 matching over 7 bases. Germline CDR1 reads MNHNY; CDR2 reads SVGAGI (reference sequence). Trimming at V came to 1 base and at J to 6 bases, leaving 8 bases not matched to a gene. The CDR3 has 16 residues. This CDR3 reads CASSYWGQGGDEKLFF. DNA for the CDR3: TGTGCCAGCAGTTACTGGGGGCAGGGGGGTGATGAAAAACTGTTTTTT.

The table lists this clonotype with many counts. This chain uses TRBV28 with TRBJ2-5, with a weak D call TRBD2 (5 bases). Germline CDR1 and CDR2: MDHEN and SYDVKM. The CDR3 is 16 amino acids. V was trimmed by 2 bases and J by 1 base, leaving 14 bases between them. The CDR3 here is CASSLAWTGSQETQYF. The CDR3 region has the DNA TGTGCCAGCAGTTTAGCATGGACGGGATCCCAAGAGACCCAGTACTTC. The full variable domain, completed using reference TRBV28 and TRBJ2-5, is DVKVTQSSRYLVKRTGEKVFLECVQDMDHENMFWYRQDPGLGLRLIYFSYDVKMKEKGDIPEGYSVSREKKERFSLILESASTNQTSMYLCASSLAWTGSQETQYFGPGTRLLVL.

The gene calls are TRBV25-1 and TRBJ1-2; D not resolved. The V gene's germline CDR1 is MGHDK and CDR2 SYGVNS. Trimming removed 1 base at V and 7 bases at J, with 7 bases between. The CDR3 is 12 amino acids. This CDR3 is CASSESRSGYTF. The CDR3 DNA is TGTGCCAGCAGTGAATCCAGGAGTGGCTACACCTTC.